This passage covers 20 T cell receptor beta chains from one sample sequenced in a study of glioma-infiltrating T cells. TCR alpha and beta CDR3 regions were amplified from RNA using iRepertoire nested multiplex PCR. TCRdb re-called the multiplex PCR reads through MiXCR, storing one row per CDR3 protein. Of about 380,000 distinct CDR3 sequences listed, roughly two fifths were seen once; the top ten hold 12%. Sequencing used glioma tissue, nonneoplastic brain tissue, or PBMCs (not recorded which). The receptors originated from a human donor with low-grade glioma or glioblastoma, undergoing nonglioma brain surgery, or in good health (not recorded which).

This chain links TRBV20-1 with TRBJ1-5, with D hard to call. Germline V CDR1 and CDR2: DFQATT, SNEGSKA (reference sequence). Between the trimmed V and J ends, which lost 3 bases and 4 bases, there was a span of 13 bases. The CDR3 has 14 residues. CDR3 nucleotides: TGCAGTGCTAGGGCCGGGCCGGGGAATCAGCCCCAGCATTTT. The encoded protein is CSARAGPGNQPQHF.

Points on this clonotype: This could be a read error, since a much larger clone is one nucleotide away. This likely comes from a read error, as the CDR3 has no conserved phenylalanine or tryptophan at its end. The rearrangement links TRBV6-2 or TRBV6-3 to TRBJ1-2; 9 bases align to TRBD1. Looked up from germline, CDR1 is MNHEY and CDR2 is SVGEGT. The CDR3 is 16 amino acids. The V gene end was trimmed by 4 bases and the J gene end by 1 base; junction bases not matched to a gene: 7. For the CDR3, the DNA is TGTGCCAGCAGTTTTACCGGGACAGGGTATAACTATGGCTACACCCTC. It encodes CASSFTGTGYNYGYTL.

CDR3 sequence reads: CSAWDPGQGAGDQPQHF. The CDR3 nucleotides are TGCAGTGCTTGGGATCCGGGACAGGGGGCAGGCGATCAGCCCCAGCATTTT. This sequence joins TRBV20-1 and TRBJ1-5, with 12 bases lining up with TRBD1. Losses at the gene ends were 5 bases for V and 5 bases for J; bases not matched to a gene: 13. The length of the CDR3 is 17 residues. The germline CDR1 and CDR2 sequences are DFQATT and SNEGSKA (reference sequence).

Concerning this clonotype itself: A read error may be the cause here, since a much bigger clone is one base away. This rearrangement joins TRBV15 to TRBJ1-1; D call uncertain. The CDR3 length is 14 residues. V lost 1 base to trimming and J lost 2 bases, with 8 bases between them. CDR1 and CDR2 (germline): LNHNV, YYDKDF (reference sequence). The CDR3 protein is CATSRVSANTEAFF. The CDR3 bases are TGTGCCACCAGCAGAGTCAGTGCTAACACTGAAGCTTTCTTT.

As concerns this clonotype: A much larger clone lies a single base off, so this may be a read error. J is TRBJ1-2 and V is TRBV28, with D possibly matching TRBD1 (5 bases). The CDR3 length is 15 residues. CDR1 and CDR2 from the germline V gene are MDHEN and SYDVKM. This CDR3 is CASSLTTDTARGCTF. The CDR3 bases are TGTGCCAGCAGTCTAACGACAGATACCGCAAGAGGCTGCACCTTC.

The chain uses TRBV28 and TRBJ2-2, with TRBD2 as a possible D gene (6 bases). CDR3 length: 14 residues. V gave up 5 bases and J gave up 5 bases, with 12 bases separating them. Germline V lookup: CDR1 MDHEN, CDR2 SYDVKM. CDR3 in DNA: TGTGCCAGCAGTCCCGGAGGAGGGACCGGGGAGCTGTTTTTT. Translated, it gives CASSPGGGTGELFF.

V and J are TRBV10-3 and TRBJ1-1; TRBD1 matches 11 bases. This CDR3 region has 14 residues. Looked up from germline, CDR1 is ENHRY and CDR2 is SYGVKD. Losses at the gene ends were 5 bases for V and 6 bases for J; bases not matched to a gene: 5. The CDR3 here is CAISKGQGAAEAFF. Here the CDR3 DNA reads TGTGCCATCAGTAAAGGACAGGGGGCCGCTGAAGCTTTCTTT.

The V gene is TRBV7-2, the J gene TRBJ2-7; D possibly corresponds to TRBD1 (5 bases). This CDR3 is built from 18 residues. V was shortened by 5 bases and J by 1 base, with 24 bases between the two germline ends. Germline values: CDR1 SGHTA, CDR2 FQGNSA. The CDR3 sequence: CASSLRANFQGLSYEQYF. CDR3 nucleotide sequence: TGTGCCAGCAGCCTAAGGGCCAACTTTCAGGGATTGTCCTACGAGCAGTACTTC.

The chain has TRBV20-1 and TRBJ2-7, with 7 positions matching TRBD2. J gave up 6 bases and V 5 bases, and 13 bases lay outside the gene matches. The CDR3 consists of 14 residues. Germline CDR1 is DFQATT and CDR2 is SNEGSKA (reference sequence). The CDR3 DNA reads as TGCAGTGCTGCCGGTGCGGGGAGGGCCAGCGAGCAGTACTTC. Protein product: CSAAGAGRASEQYF.

The V call is TRBV2, the J call TRBJ1-5; maybe TRBD1 (5 bases). Germline loops: CDR1 SNHLY, CDR2 FYNNEI. Trimming left V 6 bases short and J 5 bases short, with 8 bases between. The CDR3 has 12 amino acids. CDR3 nucleotides: TGTGCCAGCAGCGGGACGGATCAGCCCCAGCATTTT. It specifies CASSGTDQPQHF.

This clonotype was seen many times. The chain joins TRBV27 to TRBJ2-3, with TRBD1 matching over 8 bases. This CDR3 comprises 16 residues. Germline trimming cut 3 bases from V and 5 bases from J; bases unmatched to any gene: 10. CDR1 is MNHEY and CDR2 is SMNVEV in the germline V gene (reference sequence). CDR3 amino acids: CASSFRRGRGEDTQYF. The CDR3 DNA follows: TGTGCCAGCAGTTTTCGCAGGGGGCGCGGTGAAGATACGCAGTATTTT.

V is TRBV7-9 and J is TRBJ1-5; tentative D call: TRBD1 (6 bases). Germline assignment: CDR1 SEHNR and CDR2 FQNEAQ (reference sequence). The V and J ends lost 4 bases and 1 base respectively, with 14 bases between them. The CDR3 is 16 residues long. CDR3 in DNA: TGTGCCAGCAGCTCACACACAGGGATGAGCAATCAGCCCCAGCATTTT. It translates to CASSSHTGMSNQPQHF.

Remarks on this clonotype: Since a much larger clone is just one base distant, this may be a read error. V usage is TRBV6-2 or TRBV6-3 and J usage is TRBJ1-1; D unresolved. CDR1 and CDR2 from the germline V gene are MNHEY and SVGEGT. V lost 7 bases and J lost 1, with 13 bases in between. CDR3 size: 14 residues. CDR3 in amino acids: CASIPVRANTEAFF. The CDR3 DNA sequence: TGTGCCAGCATCCCGGTCCGGGCGAACACTGAAGCTTTCTTT.

This CDR3 is CASSQAGGRRYTEAFF. CDR3 nucleotides: TGCGCCAGCAGCCAAGCGGGGGGGAGGCGGTACACTGAAGCTTTCTTT. The V call is TRBV4-1, the J call TRBJ1-1; perhaps TRBD1 as D (5 bases). The CDR3 totals 16 residues. Germline V CDR1 and CDR2: MGHRA, YSYEKL. V lost 1 base and J 3 bases, leaving 15 bases between the germline ends.

This rearrangement joins TRBV2 to TRBJ1-5; a possible D gene is TRBD1 (5 bases). CDR1 and CDR2 (germline): SNHLY, FYNNEI. The V end lost 8 bases, the J end lost 4 bases, and 12 bases lay between the germline ends. CDR3 size: 13 residues. DNA of the CDR3: TGTGCCAGCGGGGGGACTGGAAATCAGCCCCAGCATTTT. Its translation is CASGGTGNQPQHF.

The chain combines TRBV7-8 with TRBJ1-3, with TRBD1 matching over 8 bases. The germline gives CDR1 SGHVS, CDR2 FQNEAQ. The V gene end was trimmed by 5 bases and the J gene end by 5 bases; junction bases not matched to a gene: 5. CDR3 length equals 14 residues. In DNA, the CDR3 is TGTGCCAGCAGCCGAACAGGGGGTCGAAACACCATATATTTT. Its translation is CASSRTGGRNTIYF.

This clonotype was detected many times. The chain recombines TRBV6-1 with TRBJ1-1; D is undetermined. This CDR3 spans 16 amino acids. The germline V gene has CDR1 MNHNS and CDR2 SASEGT. Trimming stripped 1 base from V and 0 bases from J, with 12 bases between. The CDR3 here is CASSEVRVSLNTEAFF. The CDR3 coding sequence is TGTGCCAGCAGTGAAGTGAGGGTAAGCTTGAACACTGAAGCTTTCTTT.

About this clonotype: The CDR3 ends on some other residue instead of the conserved phenylalanine or tryptophan, so this is likely a read error. The J gene is TRBJ1-2, the V gene TRBV6-2 or TRBV6-3, with D tentatively TRBD1 (6 bases). The germline V gene has CDR1 MNHEY and CDR2 SVGEGT. The CDR3 loop spans 14 amino acids. In DNA, the CDR3 is TGTGCCAGCAGTAACACCGGACAGATCTATGGGTACACCCTC. The encoded protein is CASSNTGQIYGYTL.

Of note for this clonotype: It may be a read error: a sequence one base away is much more abundant. The genes are TRBV25-1 and TRBJ2-5; D is possibly TRBD1 (6 bases). V was pared by 0 bases and J by 4 bases, with 21 bases between. There are 18 residues in the CDR3. Germline V gene lookup returns CDR1 MGHDK and CDR2 SYGVNS. The CDR3 spells CASSEYWQGNSVVETQYF. CDR3 sequence (DNA): TGTGCCAGCAGTGAATATTGGCAGGGGAATTCTGTGGTAGAGACCCAGTACTTC.

This clonotype was seen repeatedly, ten times or more. The chain joins TRBV15 to TRBJ1-5; D is perhaps TRBD1 (5 bases). The CDR3 has 13 amino acids. Germline CDR1 is LNHNV and CDR2 is YYDKDF (reference sequence). The ends were cut back, 6 bases at V and 6 bases at J, with 12 bases in the middle. CDR3 region: CATSPGWGQPQHF. CDR3 DNA sequence: TGTGCCACCAGTCCAGGGTGGGGTCAGCCCCAGCATTTT.